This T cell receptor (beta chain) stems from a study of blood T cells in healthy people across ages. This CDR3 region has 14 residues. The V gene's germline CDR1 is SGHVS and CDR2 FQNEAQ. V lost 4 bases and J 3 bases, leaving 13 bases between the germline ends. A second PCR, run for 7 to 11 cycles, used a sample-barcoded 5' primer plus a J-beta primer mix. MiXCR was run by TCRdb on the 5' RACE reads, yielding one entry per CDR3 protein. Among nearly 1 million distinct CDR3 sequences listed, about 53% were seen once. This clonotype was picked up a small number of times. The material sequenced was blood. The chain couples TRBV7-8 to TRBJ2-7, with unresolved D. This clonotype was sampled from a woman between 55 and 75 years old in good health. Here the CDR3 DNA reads TGTGCCAGCAGCTCATCTATCATCCTCTACGAGCAGTACTTC. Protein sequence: CASSSSIILYEQYF. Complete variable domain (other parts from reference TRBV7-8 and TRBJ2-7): GAGVSQSPRYKVAKRGQDVALRCDPISGHVSLFWYQQALGQGPEFLTYFQNEAQLDKSGLPSDRFFAERPEGSVSTLKIQRTQQEDSAVYLCASSSSIILYEQYFGPGTRLTVT.